This T cell receptor (beta chain) was captured in a study of cytomegalovirus exposure and HLA in healthy donors. Study details: Most donors, around 81% of some 400 genotyped, fell in the Caucasian-associated ancestry cluster.

A remark on this clone: A read error may account for a junction end that differs from germline.

Both 60 Vbeta primers and 13 Jbeta primers went into the PCR. Profiling relied on immunoSEQ multiplex PCR, and the TCRdb table lists in-frame clones only, not all of them. Among about 130,000 clones listed, about 68% were seen once. Sequences were obtained from PBMCs. The clonotype comes from a human donor in good health.

DNA for the CDR3: TGTGCCAGCGGGCGGTATTCCGGGGATGGCTACAACTTC. The encoded protein is CASGRYSGDGYNF. The V and J genes are TRBV6-5 and TRBJ1-2; no definite D call. The CDR3 contains 13 residues. The germline V gene encodes CDR1 MNHEY and CDR2 SVGAGI.